This T cell receptor (beta chain) was identified during a study of cytomegalovirus exposure and HLA in healthy donors. Study-level results: Some TCR beta chains (approximately 180 of them) were listed as cytomegalovirus-associated. Immune exposure data for these donors was limited to CMV serostatus. The Asian-associated ancestry cluster reportedly had fewer N-insertions than the approximately 690-donor mean in a later analysis. TCR beta V- and J-gene trimming, according to a later analysis, was linked to a missense DCLRE1C variant.

The PCR used 60 Vbeta and 13 Jbeta primers. The table came from immunoSEQ multiplex PCR; TCRdb's copy has only in-frame clones and leaves some out. This repertoire comprises tens of thousands of clones; its ten largest clones make up around 5.3%. Of note for this clone: The antigen remains undetermined.

The trim removed 7 bases at V and 1 base at J, leaving 7 bases unmatched. Germline V gene lookup returns CDR1 MNHNS and CDR2 SASEGT. This CDR3 is 15 amino acids long. The sample consisted of PBMCs. This receptor was identified in a young man in good health and CMV-seropositive. The gene calls are TRBV6-1 and TRBJ2-3; 8 positions agree with TRBD1. CDR3 sequence (DNA): TGTGCCAGCACCAAGGGACAGGCAGGCACAGATACGCAGTATTTT. It translates to CASTKGQAGTDTQYF.